The rows below give T cell receptor beta chains drawn from one sample of a study of Ad26.COV2.S vaccination and SARS-CoV-2 variants. Produced via immunoSEQ multiplex PCR; TCRdb's table is partial and in-frame only. The sample holds under 400,000 clones; roughly 84% are singletons and the top ten take about 3.4%. This specimen was peripheral blood, taken in a trial of Ad26.COV2.S vaccine versus placebo. Every receptor here comes from a person between 18 and 60 years old who received the Ad26.COV2.S COVID-19 vaccine or a placebo. Both conserved end residues are part of each CDR3. Fields, in order: J gene, clone size, D gene, V gene, CDR3 DNA, CDR3 protein. The D gene is left open where the match is weak. Size values are once, few and many counts, or a class for expanded clones, and some rows have none.

TRBJ2-2 | - | TRBD1 | TRBV29-1 | TGCAGCGTGGACAGGGGGGCGACCGGGGAGCTGTTTTTT | CSVDRGATGELFF
TRBJ1-1 | - | - | TRBV12-3/TRBV12-4 | TGTGCCAGCACCCTTGCGGTAGGTTTAGAAGCTTTCTTT | CASTLAVGLEAFF
TRBJ2-7 | - | TRBD1 | TRBV7-6 | TGTGCCAGCAGCTTAGGAGTGGGACAGGGGGGATACGAGCAGTACTTC | CASSLGVGQGGYEQYF
TRBJ2-5 | - | TRBD1 | TRBV5-4 | TGTGCCAGCAGTCAGGGGGACCTGCAAGAGACCCAGTACTTC | CASSQGDLQETQYF
TRBJ1-4 | - | - | TRBV6-5 | TGTGCCAGCAGCAAAGCAACAACTAATGAAAAACTGTTTTTT | CASSKATTNEKLFF
TRBJ2-2 | - | TRBD1 | TRBV30 | TGTGCCTGGAGCGGGGACAGGGGGTCCGACACCGGGGAGCTGTTTTTT | CAWSGDRGSDTGELFF
TRBJ1-1 | - | TRBD1 | TRBV18 | TGTGCCAGCTCACCACCGGGACAGGGAGGGACTGAAGCTTTCTTT | CASSPPGQGGTEAFF
TRBJ2-5 | - | - | TRBV20-1 | TGCAGTGTTCGAGGGGAGACCCAGTACTTC | CSVRGETQYF
TRBJ1-1 | - | - | TRBV5-5 | TGTGCCAGCAGCTTGGTGCGCAGTGAAGCTTTCTTT | CASSLVRSEAFF
TRBJ2-7 | - | TRBD1 | TRBV5-1 | TGCGCCAGCAGCGAAGGGACAGGGCGAGCCTACGAGCAGTACTTC | CASSEGTGRAYEQYF
TRBJ1-5 | - | - | TRBV29-1 | TGCAGCGTTGAACGGGAAGTGGGACAGCCCCAGCATTTT | CSVEREVGQPQHF
TRBJ1-2 | - | TRBD1 | TRBV28 | TGTGCCAGCAGTAAACAGGGGGCCTATGGCTACACCTTC | CASSKQGAYGYTF
TRBJ2-7 | few | TRBD2 | TRBV5-1 | TGCGCCAGCAGCTTGGGCCTAGCGGGGAACTACGAGCAGTACTTC | CASSLGLAGNYEQYF
TRBJ2-5 | - | TRBD2 | TRBV7-2 | TGTGCCAGCAGTCATAGGACTAGCGGGGAGACCCAGTACTTC | CASSHRTSGETQYF
TRBJ1-1 | - | - | TRBV6-5 | TGTGCCAGCAGTTCCCTCATGGTGGTGAACACTGAAGCTTTCTTT | CASSSLMVVNTEAFF
TRBJ1-1 | once | - | TRBV12-3/TRBV12-4 | TGTGCCAGCGGGGCCAGGGGCGGCACTGAAGCTTTCTTT | CASGARGGTEAFF
TRBJ1-5 | - | TRBD1 | TRBV4-3 | TGCGCCAGCAGCCAAGATCGGCGACAGGGGTTCCAGCCCCAGCATTTT | CASSQDRRQGFQPQHF
TRBJ2-1 | - | - | TRBV12-3/TRBV12-4 | TGTGCCAGCAGATCAGGGTGGAATGAGCAGTTCTTC | CASRSGWNEQFF